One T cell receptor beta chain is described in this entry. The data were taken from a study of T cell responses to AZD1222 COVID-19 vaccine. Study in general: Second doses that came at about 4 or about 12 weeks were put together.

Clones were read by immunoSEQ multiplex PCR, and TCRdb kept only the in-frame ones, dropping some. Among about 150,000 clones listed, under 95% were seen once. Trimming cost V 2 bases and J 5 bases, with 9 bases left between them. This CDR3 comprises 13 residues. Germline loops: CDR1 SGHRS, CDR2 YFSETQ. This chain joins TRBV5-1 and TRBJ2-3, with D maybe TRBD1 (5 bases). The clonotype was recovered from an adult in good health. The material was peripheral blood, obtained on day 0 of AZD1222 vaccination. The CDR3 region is CASSFSQGDTQYF. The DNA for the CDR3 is TGCGCCAGCAGCTTTTCCCAGGGAGATACGCAGTATTTT.